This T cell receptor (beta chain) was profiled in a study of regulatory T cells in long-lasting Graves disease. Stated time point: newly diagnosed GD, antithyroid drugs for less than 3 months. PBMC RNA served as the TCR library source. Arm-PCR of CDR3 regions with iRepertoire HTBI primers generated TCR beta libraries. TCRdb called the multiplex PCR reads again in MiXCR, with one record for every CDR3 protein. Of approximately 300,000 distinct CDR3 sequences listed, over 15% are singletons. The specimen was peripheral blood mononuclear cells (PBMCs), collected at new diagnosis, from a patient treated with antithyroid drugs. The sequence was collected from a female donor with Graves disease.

The CDR3 region has the DNA TGTGCCAGCAGCCTGGACAGGCTTCAAGAGACCCAGTACTTC. Its protein product is CASSLDRLQETQYF. The genes are TRBV5-5 and TRBJ2-5, with TRBD1 identical over 7 bases. V shed 4 bases, J shed 2 bases, and the junction held 5 bases outside the gene matches. The germline V gene has CDR1 SGHKS and CDR2 YYEKEE (reference sequence). The CDR3 is 14 residues long.